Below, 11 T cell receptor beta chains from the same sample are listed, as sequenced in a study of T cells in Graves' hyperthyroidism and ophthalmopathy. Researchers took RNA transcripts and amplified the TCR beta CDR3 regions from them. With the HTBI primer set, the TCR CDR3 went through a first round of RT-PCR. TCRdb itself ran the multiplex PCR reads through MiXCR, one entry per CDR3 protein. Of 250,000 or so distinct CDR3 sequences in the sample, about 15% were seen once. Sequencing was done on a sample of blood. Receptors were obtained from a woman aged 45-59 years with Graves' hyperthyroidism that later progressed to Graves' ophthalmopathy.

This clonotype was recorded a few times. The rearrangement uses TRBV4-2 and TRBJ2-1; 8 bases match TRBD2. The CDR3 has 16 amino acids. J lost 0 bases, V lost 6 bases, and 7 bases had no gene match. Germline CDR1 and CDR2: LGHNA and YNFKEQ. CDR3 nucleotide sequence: TGTGCCAGCAGTCGCGAAACTAGCGGCTCCTACAATGAGCAGTTCTTC. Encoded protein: CASSRETSGSYNEQFF.

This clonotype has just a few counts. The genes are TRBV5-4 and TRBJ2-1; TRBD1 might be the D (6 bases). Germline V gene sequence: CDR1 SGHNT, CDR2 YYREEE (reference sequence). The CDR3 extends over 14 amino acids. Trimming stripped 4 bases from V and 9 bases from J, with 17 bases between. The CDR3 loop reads CASSGGRGIGEQFF. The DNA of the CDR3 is TGTGCCAGCAGCGGGGGCCGGGGAATCGGTGAGCAGTTCTTC.

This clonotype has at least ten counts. This CDR3 is CASSEGQVETQYF. For the CDR3, the DNA is TGTGCCAGCAGTGAAGGGCAGGTTGAGACCCAGTACTTC. This chain joins TRBV2 and TRBJ2-5, with unresolved D. Trimming cost V 1 base and J 5 bases, with 8 bases left between them. CDR1 is SNHLY, CDR2 FYNNEI, per germline. This CDR3 has 13 amino acids.

The CDR3 sequence: CASSQSGQATFYGYTF. As DNA, the CDR3 is TGTGCCAGCAGCCAGTCGGGACAGGCCACCTTCTATGGCTACACCTTC. The chain uses TRBV14 and TRBJ1-2, with 8 positions matching TRBD1. This CDR3 is 16 amino acids long. V was pared by 3 bases and J by 4 bases, with 10 bases of the junction left unmatched. CDR1 and CDR2 from the germline V gene are SGHDN and FVKESK.

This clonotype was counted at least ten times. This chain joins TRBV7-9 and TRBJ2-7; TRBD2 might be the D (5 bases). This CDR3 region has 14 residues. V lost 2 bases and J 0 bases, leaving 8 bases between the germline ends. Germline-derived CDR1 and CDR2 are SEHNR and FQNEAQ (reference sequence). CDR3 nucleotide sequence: TGTGCCAGCAGCTTACGAGGGCGCTCCTACGAGCAGTACTTC. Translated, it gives CASSLRGRSYEQYF.

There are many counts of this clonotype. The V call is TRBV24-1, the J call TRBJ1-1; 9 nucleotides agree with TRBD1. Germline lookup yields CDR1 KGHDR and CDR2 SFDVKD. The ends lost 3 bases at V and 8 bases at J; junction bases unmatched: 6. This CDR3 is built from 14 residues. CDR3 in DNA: TGTGCCACCAGTGATGGGACAGGGAGGGGGGAAGCTTTCTTT. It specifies CATSDGTGRGEAFF.

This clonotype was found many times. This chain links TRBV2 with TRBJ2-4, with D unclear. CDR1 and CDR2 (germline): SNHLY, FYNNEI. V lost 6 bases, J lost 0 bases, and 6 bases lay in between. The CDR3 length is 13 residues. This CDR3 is CASSNLAKNIQYF. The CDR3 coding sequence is TGTGCCAGCAGCAATCTAGCCAAAAACATTCAGTACTTC.

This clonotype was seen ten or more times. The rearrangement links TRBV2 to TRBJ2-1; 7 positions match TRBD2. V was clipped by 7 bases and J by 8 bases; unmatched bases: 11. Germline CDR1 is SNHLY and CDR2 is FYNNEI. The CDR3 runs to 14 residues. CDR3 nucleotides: TGTGCCAGCATCCCGGGGGAGGGAGCGGATGAGCAGTTCTTC. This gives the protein CASIPGEGADEQFF.

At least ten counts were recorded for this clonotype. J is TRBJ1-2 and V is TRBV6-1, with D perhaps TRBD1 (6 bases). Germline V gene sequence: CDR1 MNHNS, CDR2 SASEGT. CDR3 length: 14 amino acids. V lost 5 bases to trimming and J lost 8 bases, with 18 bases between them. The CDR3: CASSPLQGQGGYTF. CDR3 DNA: TGTGCCAGCAGTCCCTTACAGGGTCAAGGAGGCTACACCTTC.

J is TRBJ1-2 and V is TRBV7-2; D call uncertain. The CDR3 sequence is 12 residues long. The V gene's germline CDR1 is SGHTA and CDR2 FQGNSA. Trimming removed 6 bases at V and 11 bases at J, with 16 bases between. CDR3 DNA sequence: TGTGCCAGCAGTCGATGGACGGGCGCATACACCTTC. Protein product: CASSRWTGAYTF.

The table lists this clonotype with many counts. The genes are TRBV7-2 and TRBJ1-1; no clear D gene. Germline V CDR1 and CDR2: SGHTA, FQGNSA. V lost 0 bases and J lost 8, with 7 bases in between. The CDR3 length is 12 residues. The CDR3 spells CASSLARAEAFF. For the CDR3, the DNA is TGTGCCAGCAGCTTAGCGCGTGCGGAAGCTTTCTTT. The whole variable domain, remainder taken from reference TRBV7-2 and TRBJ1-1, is GAGVSQSPSNKVTEKGKDVELRCDPISGHTALYWYRQSLGQGLEFLIYFQGNSAPDKSGLPSDRFSAERTGGSVSTLTIQRTQQEDSAVYLCASSLARAEAFFGQGTRLTVV.